This note documents a single TCR beta chain sequence. These data belong to a study of blood T cell repertoires in COVID-19. Background on the study: Sites across the United States, Italy and Spain contributed samples from acute and convalescent COVID-19. Sample material is recorded as cDNA or gDNA derived from T cells, B-cell-depleted T cells, or PBMCs.

In the study's own analysis: Using reference gene primer amplification, nucleated cell counts were estimated. Profiling relied on immunoSEQ multiplex PCR, and the TCRdb table lists in-frame clones only, not all of them. Clone size and the V and J calls come from that table; the DNA yielded D and trimming. This sample has more than 200,000 clones, with roughly 87% found just once. J lost 4 bases, V lost 2 bases, and 5 bases had no gene match. Germline CDR1 is MNHNY and CDR2 is SVGAGI (reference sequence). The CDR3 covers 15 residues. The clonotype was recovered from a human donor in a cohort sampled during active COVID-19. Material: peripheral blood. The chain links TRBV6-6 to TRBJ2-1; 7 bases match TRBD2. The CDR3: CASSYTSGTYNEQFF. The CDR3 nucleotides are TGTGCCAGCAGTTACACAAGCGGGACTTACAATGAGCAGTTCTTC.